These 9 T cell receptor beta chains were all obtained from the same sample, sequenced in a study of blood T cells in healthy people across ages. The second PCR ran about 7 to 12 cycles with a sample-barcoded 5' primer and J-beta primers. TCRdb called the 5' RACE reads again in MiXCR, with one record for every CDR3 protein. Among some 640,000 distinct CDR3 sequences listed, 49% were seen once. Sequenced: blood. These receptors were collected from a woman aged 60 to 75 in good health.

The V and J genes are TRBV6-1 and TRBJ2-7; weak D call: TRBD2 (5 bases). V lost 8 bases, J lost 0 bases, and 11 bases lay in between. This CDR3 is built from 13 residues. Germline CDR1 reads MNHNS; CDR2 reads SASEGT. CDR3 DNA sequence: TGTGCCAGCCTGCGGGCCGCCTCCTACGAGCAGTACTTC. This gives the protein CASLRAASYEQYF.

This clonotype was picked up a small number of times. The rearrangement uses TRBV28 and TRBJ2-7; weak D call: TRBD1 (6 bases). Germline lookup yields CDR1 MDHEN and CDR2 SYDVKM. Trimming stripped 6 bases from V and 2 bases from J, with 23 bases between. This CDR3 has 17 residues. DNA for the CDR3: TGTGCCAGCAGCTTTCACGGGACATCGGAGTGGGCCTACGAGCAGTACTTC. Protein: CASSFHGTSEWAYEQYF.

The CDR3 here is CSARAGTGGSPLHF. DNA for the CDR3: TGCAGTGCTAGAGCCGGGACAGGGGGCTCACCCCTCCACTTT. The V call is TRBV20-1, the J call TRBJ1-6, with 12 bases fitting TRBD1. CDR3 size: 14 residues. Unmatched junction bases numbered 2, after V lost 1 base and J lost 10 bases. CDR1 is DFQATT and CDR2 is SNEGSKA in the germline V gene (reference sequence).

Comment on this clonotype: One end of the junction does not line up with germline, which may come from a read error. This chain links TRBV5-1 with TRBJ2-3; D uncertain. Germline CDR1 is SGHRS and CDR2 is YFSETQ. The CDR3 sequence is 16 residues long. The CDR3 reads CASSLGYTGPTDTRYF. DNA for the CDR3: TGCGCCAGCAGCTTGGGATATACCGGTCCAACAGATACGCGGTATTTT.

V usage is TRBV30 and J usage is TRBJ2-5; D perhaps matches TRBD2 (6 bases). The better agreement between TRBJ2-7 and the DNA end casts doubt on the J call. The CDR3 loop spans 13 amino acids. The germline V gene encodes CDR1 GTSNPN and CDR2 SVGIG (reference sequence). The CDR3, as DNA: TGTGCCTGGAGTGTCCTAGCGACCTGCGAGCAGTACTTC. Translating gives CAWSVLATCEQYF.

V is TRBV6-1 and J is TRBJ1-1; D is ambiguous. From germline, CDR1 is MNHNS and CDR2 SASEGT. CDR3 length: 11 residues. V lost 3 bases and J 5 bases, leaving 4 bases between the germline ends. The DNA of the CDR3 is TGTGCCAGCAGTGACTTGACTGAAGCTTTCTTT. It specifies CASSDLTEAFF.

The DNA of the CDR3 is TGTGCCAGCAAGTGGGGCAGGGCAACAAGCGGGAGCTCCTACAATGAGCAGTTCTTC. The encoded protein is CASKWGRATSGSSYNEQFF. The chain has TRBV2 and TRBJ2-1, with TRBD2 matching over 8 bases. This CDR3 is 19 amino acids long. V gave up 7 bases and J gave up 0 bases; unmatched junction bases: 17. Per the germline V gene, CDR1 is SNHLY and CDR2 is FYNNEI. Full variable domain (rest looked up from reference TRBV2 and TRBJ2-1): EPEVTQTPSHQVTQMGQEVILRCVPISNHLYFYWYRQILGQKVEFLVSFYNNEISEKSEIFDDQFSVERPDGSNFTLKIRSTKLEDSAMYFCASKWGRATSGSSYNEQFFGPGTRLTVL.

This chain links TRBV20-1 with TRBJ2-3; the match to TRBD2 covers 7 bases. Germline V gene lookup returns CDR1 DFQATT and CDR2 SNEGSKA (reference sequence). The CDR3 is made up of 15 amino acids. V lost 6 bases and J lost 2; bases outside the gene matches: 11. The CDR3 coding sequence is TGCAGTGCCCGGGTGCCCGGGACTAACACAGATACGCAGTATTTT. This codes for CSARVPGTNTDTQYF.

This clonotype was picked up a small number of times. V usage is TRBV12-3 or TRBV12-4 and J usage is TRBJ2-3; 9 bases align to TRBD2. The J segment lost 6 bases and the V segment lost 3 bases, leaving 7 bases of the junction unmatched. There are 15 residues in the CDR3. DNA for the CDR3: TGTGCCAGCAGTTTGGGGCTAGCGGGAAGCGATACGCAGTATTTT. This translates into CASSLGLAGSDTQYF.